The T cell receptor beta chain described here comes from a study of HIV-infected patients and healthy controls. This clonotype was seen repeatedly, ten times or more. The CDR3 spans 14 residues. V lost 5 bases and J 0 bases, leaving 13 bases between the germline ends. Germline-derived CDR1 and CDR2 are SQVTM and ANQGSEA. TCRdb passed the 5' RACE reads through MiXCR, listing each CDR3 protein once. The sample lists around 67,000 distinct CDR3 sequences, 15% to 20% occurring once. The sequenced sample consisted of CD4+ T cells from blood. The sequence was collected from a human donor in good health. The chain links TRBV29-1 to TRBJ1-1; D might be TRBD1 (5 bases). This CDR3 is CSVLRQSMNTEAFF. For the CDR3, the DNA is TGCAGCGTTCTAAGACAGTCTATGAACACTGAAGCTTTCTTT.